This T cell receptor beta chain comes out of a study of blood T cell repertoires in COVID-19 (dated by TCRdb to about 2020). For context, the study as a whole: The collaborator samples originated in the United States, Italy and Spain and spanned the acute and convalescent phases of COVID-19. The prospective study material was composed of cDNA or gDNA derived from T cells, B-cell-depleted T cells, or PBMCs. Deeply sampled blood TCRbeta repertoires from subjects exposed to, actively infected with, or recovered from COVID-19 were included in the dataset. A freely available public database, intended as a resource for researchers studying the immune response to SARS-CoV-2, is where the repertoires were released. The samples were drawn from two sources: the first 160 participants of the ongoing ImmuneRACE study, and approximately 1,300 subjects contributed by 6 global collaborators. Nearly every sample came with metadata listing a de-identified subject ID, COVID-19 status, age in years and sex. HLA class I and class II types, where available, came from metadata supplied by the sample provider rather than from assay-based typing.

Study-wide findings and limitations: How much clinical and demographic metadata was included differed by source and by participant, and the metadata was provided uncurated.

With respect to this clone: No antigen is known for it. Base quality data are lacking; no much larger clone is found one base away.

The CDR3 sequence holds 14 residues, the cysteine and phenylalanine included. Only the CDR3 DNA is retained, 42 bases long and in frame from the first base. V is clipped by 4 bases and J by 4 bases, and the sequence between their germline boundaries is 13 bases long. From a lookup of the germline V gene, CDR1 and CDR2 are SGHVS and FQNEAQ. Participants in the prospective study were enrolled through a virtual design, were aged roughly 18 to 95 years, and lived in some 24 United States geographic areas. Cohort assignment in the prospective study relied on participant-reported clinical history from a screening survey and a study questionnaire. ImmuneRACE Cohort 3 recovered participants were defined by two consecutive negative NP/OP PCR tests, healthcare professional clearance, or symptom resolution. In the prospective study, mobile phlebotomists collected whole blood, serum and a nasopharyngeal or oropharyngeal swab from each participant. Additional blood draws and questionnaires over an approximately two-month period could optionally be provided by prospective study participants. Before DNA extraction, prospective study blood samples were shipped either frozen or at room temperature.

The immunoSEQ Assay, a bias-controlled multiplex PCR, was used to amplify TCRbeta CDR3 regions from genomic DNA. Per the authors' processing: The number of nucleated cells in each sample was estimated from the amplification of reference gene primers within the assay. Sequence reads were collapsed and filtered to measure the absolute abundance of every unique TCRbeta CDR3 rearrangement. Productive Simpson clonality was computed per sample as the square root of Simpson's diversity index over productive rearrangements. TCRdb's version of the immuneACCESS table is confined to in-frame rearrangements and falls short of the full clone set. An unresolved V gene accounts for under half of the shortfall where checked; the remainder is of unknown origin. V, J and clone size reflect that table, while D and trimming were determined from the DNA. The sample table shows about 290,000 clones, and 89% are seen once. Approximately 1.5% of the sample is in the top ten clones.

The sequence was obtained from a woman aged 40 to 50 who had recovered from COVID-19. Sequencing was performed on PBMCs or T cells enriched from blood (not recorded which). The sequence is built from TRBV7-8 and TRBJ1-2; TRBD1 is possibly the D segment (6 matching bases). In nucleotides, the sequence is TGTGCCAGCAGCTCAGAGCGGGGGGCCTATGGCTACACCTTC. Its coded protein is CASSSERGAYGYTF.